Shown below are 2 T cell receptor beta chains from a single sample sequenced in a study of CD8 T cells in Susac syndrome. Random hexamers were used to reverse transcribe the RNA input (about 0.45 to 1 ug). TCRdb reprocessed the immunoSEQ multiplex PCR reads via MiXCR and lists one record per CDR3 protein. This table holds about 140,000 distinct CDR3 sequences, nearly 95% found once. The specimen sequenced was CD8+ T cells from PBMCs. The receptors were sampled from a human donor in good health.

The CDR3 here is CASSAATSGKSSYNEQFF. CDR3 DNA: TGTGCCAGCAGCGCCGCAACTAGTGGAAAAAGCTCCTACAATGAGCAGTTCTTC. The V and J genes are TRBV9 and TRBJ2-1; D is possibly TRBD2 (5 bases). Per germline, CDR1 SGDLS and CDR2 YYNGEE. Trimming took off 3 bases at V and 0 bases at J, with 19 bases between the two ends. The CDR3 has 18 residues.

V gene TRBV29-1 combines with J gene TRBJ2-1; the D gene could be TRBD1 or TRBD2 (6 bases each). The CDR3 runs to 13 residues. Germline V CDR1 and CDR2: SQVTM, ANQGSEA. The V end was cut by 7 bases, the J end by 6 bases, with 16 bases between. CDR3 in amino acids: CSDVGGRGNEQFF. The CDR3 bases are TGCAGCGACGTTGGGGGGCGGGGCAATGAGCAGTTCTTC.